The present TCR beta chain was sequenced within a study of cytomegalovirus exposure and HLA in healthy donors. A note on this clone: Antigen: not known.

Per germline, CDR1 SGHRS and CDR2 YFSETQ. Trimming took 2 bases from V and 1 from J, leaving 16 bases between them. This CDR3 has 17 amino acids. The primer mix had 60 Vbeta and 13 Jbeta primers. Using immunoSEQ multiplex PCR, the repertoire was profiled, and TCRdb retains in-frame clones only, with some absent. The sample has 90,000 to 100,000 clones, 75% to 80% seen once. Study results and caveats: Based on reports, TCR beta sequences accurately predicted HLA-A and HLA-B alleles for most subjects. Later analysis demonstrated an association between a missense DCLRE1C variant and TCR beta V- and J-gene trimming. Solely CMV serostatus was available to characterize immune exposure.

The receptor was derived from a female donor in good health and CMV-seronegative. Specimen: PBMCs. V is TRBV5-1 and J is TRBJ1-5; tentatively, D is TRBD1 (6 bases). CDR3 sequence: CASSFGPQGKSNQPQHF. CDR3 nucleotides: TGCGCCAGCAGCTTTGGGCCACAGGGTAAGAGCAATCAGCCCCAGCATTTT.